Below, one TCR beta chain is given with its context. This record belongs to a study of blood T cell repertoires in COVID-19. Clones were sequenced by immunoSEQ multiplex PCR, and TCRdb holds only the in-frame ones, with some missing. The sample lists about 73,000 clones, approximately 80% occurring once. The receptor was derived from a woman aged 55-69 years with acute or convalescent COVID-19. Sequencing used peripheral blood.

CDR3 sequence reads: CASSQSGSNQPQHF. The CDR3 coding sequence is TGTGCCAGCAGTCAATCAGGGAGCAATCAGCCCCAGCATTTT. The chain couples TRBV28 to TRBJ1-5; a weak D match, TRBD1 (5 bases). Trimming took off 5 bases at V and 1 base at J, with 9 bases between the two ends. The CDR3 totals 14 residues. The germline V gene encodes CDR1 MDHEN and CDR2 SYDVKM.